These 20 T cell receptor beta chains originate from one sample sequenced in a study of T cell responses to AZD1222 COVID-19 vaccine (dated by TCRdb to the early 2020s). This specimen's time point label, interpreted: about 28 days (+/-7) after the second vaccine dose. This specimen's treatment or condition label, per the study, means: meningococcal conjugate vaccine given as trial control. Library creation used the immunoSEQ multiplex PCR assay. This is the immuneACCESS table as TCRdb keeps it, with only in-frame sequences that have V and J called. A part of the clones is gone; compared with another copy, unresolved V genes explain less than half, and the rest is unexplained. The sample data list some 150,000 clones, and over 75% of these were observed just once. 7.9% of the sample goes to the ten largest clones. Sequences were derived from peripheral blood, sampled 28 days after the second dose of the MenACWY control vaccine. Every receptor here comes from an adult who received the MenACWY meningococcal vaccine as a control.

This clone was detected only a few times. The rearrangement joins TRBV7-9 to TRBJ1-2; possible D gene TRBD1, 6 bases. The CDR3 has 15 residues. Germline-derived CDR1 and CDR2 are SEHNR and FQNEAQ (reference sequence). The germline V and J ends were trimmed by 0 bases and 2 bases, with 10 bases remaining between them. For the CDR3, the DNA is TGTGCCAGCAGCTTAGCTGGGGGCCGGAACTATGGCTACACCTTC. This gives the protein CASSLAGGRNYGYTF.

This clone was picked up one time. CDR3 DNA sequence: TGCAGCGTTCGGGCAGGGGGTAACGAGCAGTACGTC. It yields the protein CSVRAGGNEQYV. The chain uses TRBV29-1 and TRBJ2-7; 7 bases line up with TRBD1. The CDR3 spans 12 residues. Trimming took 5 bases from V and 5 from J; bases not matched to a gene: 6. Germline-derived CDR1 and CDR2 are SQVTM and ANQGSEA.

This clone showed up just a few times. The chain recombines TRBV28 with TRBJ2-3; 10 bases are a match to TRBD1. J lost 6 bases, V lost 6 bases, and 6 bases had no gene match. Germline CDR1 reads MDHEN; CDR2 reads SYDVKM. The CDR3 consists of 14 residues. The CDR3 is CASSRPGQGDTQYF. CDR3 in DNA: TGTGCCAGCAGCCGCCCGGGACAGGGGGATACGCAGTATTTT.

This clone came up once. The V call is TRBV10-3, the J call TRBJ2-3; D uncertain. The CDR3 totals 12 residues. Germline-derived CDR1 and CDR2 are ENHRY and SYGVKD. The V end was cut by 4 bases, the J end by 1 base, with 3 bases between. This CDR3 reads CAISGGTDTQYF. CDR3 bases: TGTGCCATCAGTGGGGGCACAGATACGCAGTATTTT.

The chain recombines TRBV5-1 with TRBJ1-5; no clear D. Germline values: CDR1 SGHRS, CDR2 YFSETQ. V lost 4 bases and J lost 4, with 9 bases in between. The CDR3 totals 13 residues. CDR3 in amino acids: CASSQDRNQPQHF. CDR3 DNA: TGCGCCAGCAGCCAGGACCGAAATCAGCCCCAGCATTTT.

The chain has TRBV18 and TRBJ1-5, with 7 bases aligning to TRBD1. From germline, CDR1 is KGHSH and CDR2 LQKENI. Unmatched junction bases numbered 5, after V lost 4 bases and J lost 5 bases. CDR3 size: 14 residues. For the CDR3, the DNA is TGTGCCAGCTCACTAAAAACAGGGGATCAGCCCCAGCATTTT. This encodes CASSLKTGDQPQHF. Supplemented by reference TRBV18 and TRBJ1-5, the full variable domain reads NAGVMQNPRHLVRRRGQEARLRCSPMKGHSHVYWYRQLPEEGLKFMVYLQKENIIDESGMPKERFSAEFPKEGPSILRIQQVVRGDSAAYFCASSLKTGDQPQHFGDGTRLSIL.

The chain combines TRBV11-2 with TRBJ1-2; TRBD1 aligns across 8 bases. CDR1 and CDR2 (germline): SGHAT, FQNNGV. The CDR3 has 16 residues. The junction had 10 bases not matched to a gene; V was cut back by 4 bases and J by 3 bases. CDR3 amino acids: CASSSAPDRVHYGYTF. Written as DNA, the CDR3 is TGTGCCAGCAGCTCTGCCCCGGACAGGGTACACTATGGCTACACCTTC.

The CDR3 reads CASSLISGGKETQYF. The CDR3 coding sequence is TGTGCCAGCAGCCTCATTAGCGGGGGGAAAGAGACCCAGTACTTC. The chain is built from TRBV28 and TRBJ2-5; 10 positions match TRBD2. The ends lost 6 bases at V and 3 bases at J; junction bases unmatched: 7. The CDR3 consists of 15 residues. CDR1 is MDHEN, CDR2 SYDVKM, per germline.

This clone was detected a few times. This chain uses TRBV29-1 with TRBJ2-1; D gene unclear. Germline V gene data show CDR1 as SQVTM and CDR2 as ANQGSEA. The CDR3 totals 10 residues. Trimming stripped 6 bases from V and 9 bases from J, with 9 bases between. The CDR3 spells CSVRKGEQFF. As DNA, the CDR3 is TGCAGCGTAAGGAAGGGTGAGCAGTTCTTC.

This chain joins TRBV5-4 and TRBJ2-5, with 8 positions matching TRBD1. Germline CDR1 is SGHNT and CDR2 is YYREEE (reference sequence). The CDR3 length is 15 residues. J gave up 5 bases and V 4 bases, and 10 bases lay outside the gene matches. The DNA for the CDR3 is TGTGCCAGCAGCCATACCCTGGACAGGGACGAGACCCAGTACTTC. Residues: CASSHTLDRDETQYF.

This chain uses TRBV6-5 with TRBJ1-5, with D uncertain. V lost 2 bases and J 0 bases, leaving 8 bases between the germline ends. CDR1 is MNHEY, CDR2 SVGAGI, per germline. CDR3 length: 15 amino acids. As DNA, the CDR3 is TGTGCCAGCAGTTACGACGGATCTAGCAATCAGCCCCAGCATTTT. Amino acid sequence: CASSYDGSSNQPQHF.

This clone was counted once. The J gene is TRBJ1-2, the V gene TRBV7-3; D gene unclear. CDR3 size: 14 residues. Germline V lookup: CDR1 SGHTA, CDR2 FQGTGA. V was clipped by 3 bases and J by 5 bases, with 13 bases between them. The CDR3 loop is CASSFEATKYGYTF. The CDR3 coding sequence is TGTGCCAGCAGCTTTGAAGCCACAAAATATGGCTACACCTTC.

This chain uses TRBV30 with TRBJ1-5, with D unclear. The CDR3 covers 13 residues. Between the trimmed V and J ends, which lost 2 bases and 6 bases, there was a span of 11 bases. In germline, CDR1 is GTSNPN, CDR2 SVGIG (reference sequence). The CDR3 sequence: CAWSLAEGQPQHF. CDR3 bases: TGTGCCTGGAGTCTAGCAGAAGGTCAGCCCCAGCATTTT.

The chain combines TRBV2 with TRBJ1-1; tentative D call: TRBD1 (6 bases). Germline loops: CDR1 SNHLY, CDR2 FYNNEI. The CDR3 loop spans 15 amino acids. The V end was cut by 11 bases, the J end by 0 bases, with 19 bases between. CDR3 nucleotides: TGTGCCGCGGAGGGGGGAAGATTTATGAACACTGAAGCTTTCTTT. Translated, it gives CAAEGGRFMNTEAFF.

This clone showed up just once. The rearrangement uses TRBV27 and TRBJ1-6; no clear D. V lost 5 bases to trimming and J lost 6 bases, with 8 bases between them. The CDR3 length is 13 residues. CDR1 and CDR2 from the germline V gene are MNHEY and SMNVEV (reference sequence). Here the CDR3 reads CASSGVGNSPLHF. As DNA, the CDR3 is TGTGCCAGCAGTGGGGTCGGTAATTCACCCCTCCACTTT.

The chain uses TRBV25-1 and TRBJ2-7; D not resolved. CDR3 length: 11 residues. The V gene lost 8 bases and the J gene lost 3 bases, with 8 bases spanning the gap. The germline V gene has CDR1 MGHDK and CDR2 SYGVNS. The CDR3 nucleotides read TGTGCCAGCCAACTTAACTACGAGCAGTACTTC. Translated: CASQLNYEQYF.

V and J are TRBV19 and TRBJ1-1; the match to TRBD1 covers 7 bases. In germline, CDR1 is LNHDA, CDR2 SQIVND (reference sequence). The CDR3 extends over 15 amino acids. The junction had 7 bases not matched to a gene; V was cut back by 5 bases and J by 1 base. In DNA form, the CDR3 reads TGTGCCAGTAGTCGGGCGAGGGGGCCGAACACTGAAGCTTTCTTT. The encoded protein is CASSRARGPNTEAFF.

The rearrangement joins TRBV5-6 to TRBJ2-1; 9 positions agree with TRBD2. Germline loops: CDR1 SGHDT, CDR2 YYEEEE. With 4 bases clipped from V and 6 bases from J, the junction kept 11 bases outside the gene matches. This CDR3 region has 16 residues. The CDR3 sequence is CASSLKRLAVRNEQFF. The CDR3, as DNA: TGTGCCAGCAGCCTCAAGCGACTAGCGGTGCGCAATGAGCAGTTCTTC.

The CDR3 DNA follows: TGTGCCAGCAGCCAAGTTCTAGCGGGGAGCACAGATACGCAGTATTTT. This translates into CASSQVLAGSTDTQYF. This sequence joins TRBV4-2 and TRBJ2-3, with 9 bases matching TRBD2. The CDR3 contains 16 residues. The germline CDR1 and CDR2 sequences are LGHNA and YNFKEQ. V was pared by 1 base and J by 0 bases, with 2 bases of the junction left unmatched.

The J gene is TRBJ1-2, the V gene TRBV28, with D unresolved. The germline CDR1 and CDR2 sequences are MDHEN and SYDVKM. The V and J ends lost 6 bases and 11 bases respectively, with 16 bases between them. CDR3 length: 12 residues. The CDR3 nucleotides read TGTGCCAGCAGCCTCGGGGAGCTTCCTTACACCTTC. This translates into CASSLGELPYTF.